The next 23 T cell receptor beta chains were all read from a single sample in a study of blood T cell repertoires in COVID-19. The data were produced by immunoSEQ multiplex PCR, yet TCRdb's version contains in-frame clones alone and is incomplete. The top ten clones hold 1.1% to 1.5% of a sample with under 150,000 clones, around 82% of them seen once. Material: peripheral blood. The receptors stem from a man aged 55 to 70 with acute or convalescent COVID-19.

The CDR3 is CASSEGQIVSGTQHF. DNA for the CDR3: TGTGCCAGCAGTGAGGGACAGATAGTGAGTGGGACCCAGCATTTT. The rearrangement uses TRBV6-1 and TRBJ1-5, with 7 bases identical to TRBD1. Germline assignment: CDR1 MNHNS and CDR2 SASEGT. Trimming removed 3 bases from V and 11 bases from J; junction bases left unmatched: 13. The CDR3 length is 15 residues.

This clone has only a few counts. The gene calls are TRBV4-2 and TRBJ2-2; D possibly corresponds to TRBD1 (6 bases). The CDR3 sequence is 15 residues long. Trimming shortened V by 0 bases and J by 4 bases, and 9 bases separated the two germline ends. Germline-derived CDR1 and CDR2 are LGHNA and YNFKEQ. The chain's CDR3 is CASSQEGAVTGELFF. CDR3 coding DNA: TGTGCCAGCAGCCAAGAGGGGGCGGTCACCGGGGAGCTGTTTTTT.

The chain has TRBV7-8 and TRBJ2-3; tentative D call: TRBD1 (5 bases). Trimming removed 3 bases from V and 5 bases from J, with 9 bases in between. The CDR3 contains 13 residues. CDR1 is SGHVS, CDR2 FQNEAQ, per germline. CDR3 nucleotides: TGTGCCAGCAGCTTGACAGTGAAAGATACGCAGTATTTT. Protein sequence: CASSLTVKDTQYF.

This rearrangement joins TRBV27 to TRBJ1-1; perhaps TRBD1 as D (5 bases). Germline V lookup: CDR1 MNHEY, CDR2 SMNVEV (reference sequence). The CDR3 extends over 11 amino acids. Trimming pared 4 bases from V and 8 bases from J, leaving 8 bases between. In DNA, the CDR3 is TGTGCCAGCAGTTGGGGGGGGGAAGCTTTCTTT. Amino acids: CASSWGGEAFF.

This clone was picked up a small number of times. CDR3 residues: CASRGTGFPYGYTF. Here the CDR3 DNA reads TGTGCCAGCAGGGGGACAGGGTTTCCCTATGGCTACACCTTC. The J gene is TRBJ1-2, the V gene TRBV6-5, with 9 bases aligning to TRBD1. Losses at the gene ends were 6 bases for V and 4 bases for J; bases not matched to a gene: 6. CDR1 is MNHEY, CDR2 SVGAGI, per germline. This CDR3 contains 14 residues.

The DNA of the CDR3 is TGTGCCAGCAGCGGAAGGACAGGGGGCCATTCTGAGCAGTTCTTC. Translation gives CASSGRTGGHSEQFF. This chain joins TRBV9 and TRBJ2-1; TRBD1 matches at 11 bases. The CDR3 extends over 15 amino acids. Germline assignment: CDR1 SGDLS and CDR2 YYNGEE. V lost 3 bases and J lost 9; bases outside the gene matches: 8. Drawing the rest from reference TRBV9 and TRBJ2-1, the complete variable domain is DSGVTQTPKHLITATGQRVTLRCSPRSGDLSVYWYQQSLDQGLQFLIQYYNGEERAKGNILERFSAQQFPDLHSELNLSSLELGDSALYFCASSGRTGGHSEQFFGPGTRLTVL.

The chain carries TRBV19 and TRBJ1-2; 7 bases line up with TRBD1. After removal of 6 bases from V and 3 bases from J, the junction contained 10 bases not matched to a gene. CDR3 length: 15 amino acids. The germline CDR1 and CDR2 sequences are LNHDA and SQIVND (reference sequence). CDR3 in amino acids: CASRPTGEVDYGYTF. CDR3 bases: TGTGCCAGTAGGCCTACAGGGGAGGTGGACTATGGCTACACCTTC.

CDR3 protein: CAWGHRGRNTIYF. The CDR3 DNA follows: TGTGCCTGGGGCCACAGGGGTAGGAACACCATATATTTT. The chain joins TRBV30 to TRBJ1-3; 7 bases are shared with TRBD1. Per the germline V gene, CDR1 is GTSNPN and CDR2 is SVGIG (reference sequence). Trimming removed 5 bases from V and 7 bases from J; junction bases left unmatched: 8. This CDR3 has 13 residues.

This chain uses TRBV2 with TRBJ2-1, with 8 bases that match TRBD1. The V and J ends lost 6 bases and 6 bases, in that order; junction bases with no gene match: 7. The CDR3 spans 14 residues. Looked up from germline, CDR1 is SNHLY and CDR2 is FYNNEI. DNA of the CDR3: TGTGCCAGCAGAACAGGGGGTGCACTCAATGAGCAGTTCTTC. Encoded protein: CASRTGGALNEQFF.

The chain joins TRBV2 to TRBJ2-3, with TRBD1 identical over 10 bases. Germline V gene sequence: CDR1 SNHLY, CDR2 FYNNEI. There are 13 residues in the CDR3. V was clipped by 6 bases and J by 4 bases; unmatched bases: 1. The CDR3 bases are TGTGCCAGCAGCGGACAGGGGGCAGATACGCAGTATTTT. This encodes CASSGQGADTQYF. Full variable domain (missing parts from reference TRBV2 and TRBJ2-3): EPEVTQTPSHQVTQMGQEVILRCVPISNHLYFYWYRQILGQKVEFLVSFYNNEISEKSEIFDDQFSVERPDGSNFTLKIRSTKLEDSAMYFCASSGQGADTQYFGPGTRLTVL.

This chain connects TRBV2 to TRBJ2-3; possible D gene TRBD2, 5 bases. Germline CDR1 and CDR2: SNHLY and FYNNEI. V was clipped by 7 bases and J by 0 bases, with 14 bases between them. There are 15 residues in the CDR3. CDR3 protein: CASTPGRKSTDTQYF. The CDR3 bases are TGTGCCAGCACCCCGGGAAGGAAAAGCACAGATACGCAGTATTTT.

This chain links TRBV6-5 with TRBJ1-2; D perhaps matches TRBD1 (5 bases). V was trimmed by 6 bases and J by 6 bases, leaving 17 bases between them. CDR1 and CDR2 from the germline V gene are MNHEY and SVGAGI. The CDR3 is 14 residues long. The CDR3 loop reads CASRGGQRGHGYTF. The CDR3 DNA reads TGTGCCAGCAGGGGAGGGCAGAGGGGCCATGGCTACACCTTC.

The chain is built from TRBV4-1 and TRBJ1-2; no firm D call. The germline gives CDR1 MGHRA, CDR2 YSYEKL. The V and J ends lost 4 bases and 6 bases respectively, with 12 bases between them. CDR3 size: 13 residues. CDR3 bases: TGCGCCAGCAGCCTCCGCCCTACTAATGGCTACACCTTC. This gives the protein CASSLRPTNGYTF.

The chain carries TRBV7-3 and TRBJ2-3; 15 nucleotides align to TRBD2. Unmatched junction bases numbered 8, after V lost 5 bases and J lost 8 bases. CDR3 length: 16 residues. Germline CDR1 and CDR2: SGHTA and FQGTGA. CDR3 sequence: CASSRGLAGGLGTQYF. Written as DNA, the CDR3 is TGTGCCAGCAGCCGAGGACTAGCGGGAGGGCTTGGTACGCAGTATTTT.

The genes are TRBV19 and TRBJ2-7; TRBD1 aligns across 7 bases. The germline gives CDR1 LNHDA, CDR2 SQIVND (reference sequence). The J segment lost 3 bases and the V segment lost 5 bases, leaving 7 bases of the junction unmatched. The CDR3 consists of 14 residues. The CDR3 region has the DNA TGTGCCAGTAGTGCCTCCGGGACAGTCTACGAGCAGTACTTC. As protein: CASSASGTVYEQYF.

The chain is built from TRBV3-1 (or the pseudogene TRBV3-2) and TRBJ2-3; D is possibly TRBD2 (5 bases). The germline V and J ends were trimmed by 2 bases and 3 bases, with 9 bases remaining between them. This CDR3 region has 14 residues. Germline CDR1 LGHDT, CDR2 YNNKEL (reference sequence). Here the CDR3 DNA reads TGTGCCAGCAGCCAAAACAGCGGTACAGATACGCAGTATTTT. This encodes CASSQNSGTDTQYF.

This clone showed up just once. The chain combines TRBV6-6 with TRBJ2-7, with a tentative D call TRBD2 (5 bases). The germline V gene encodes CDR1 MNHNY and CDR2 SVGAGI (reference sequence). The V end was cut by 6 bases, the J end by 4 bases, with 10 bases between. This CDR3 contains 12 residues. CDR3 protein: CASRMAGYEQYF. CDR3 sequence (DNA): TGTGCCAGCAGAATGGCGGGTTACGAGCAGTACTTC.

The count of this clone is one. CDR3 sequence (DNA): TGTGCCAGCAGTGAACCCGGGGATACGCAGTATTTT. Encoded protein: CASSEPGDTQYF. The chain is built from TRBV6-1 and TRBJ2-3; D gene unclear. Trimming removed 2 bases at V and 6 bases at J, with 6 bases between. Germline lookup yields CDR1 MNHNS and CDR2 SASEGT. There are 12 residues in the CDR3.

The table lists this clone with a count of one. J is TRBJ2-7 and V is TRBV3-1 (or the pseudogene TRBV3-2); TRBD1 matches 9 bases. Germline lookup yields CDR1 LGHDT and CDR2 YNNKEL (reference sequence). With V trimmed by 4 bases and J by 8 bases, 9 bases remained unmatched. The CDR3 extends over 14 amino acids. This CDR3 is CASSPGTGRYQQYF. The CDR3 nucleotides read TGTGCCAGCAGCCCCGGGACAGGGCGCTATCAGCAGTACTTC.

The rearrangement uses TRBV11-2 and TRBJ2-3; tentatively, D is TRBD2 (6 bases). The V gene's germline CDR1 is SGHAT and CDR2 FQNNGV. V shed 1 base and J shed 3 bases, with 11 bases lying between them. The CDR3 sequence is 15 residues long. CDR3 coding DNA: TGTGCCAGCAGCTTAGGGGGGAGGCCAACAGATACGCAGTATTTT. This sequence encodes CASSLGGRPTDTQYF.

V gene TRBV9 combines with J gene TRBJ1-4; perhaps TRBD1 as D (5 bases). Germline CDR1 reads SGDLS; CDR2 reads YYNGEE. The length of the CDR3 is 14 residues. Trimming removed 3 bases at V and 5 bases at J, with 11 bases between. As DNA, the CDR3 is TGTGCCAGCAGCGCCTCTGCAGGGAATGAAAAACTGTTTTTT. Amino acids: CASSASAGNEKLFF.

The V call is TRBV19, the J call TRBJ1-5; the D gene is possibly TRBD1 (5 bases). CDR3 length: 15 amino acids. CDR1 is LNHDA and CDR2 is SQIVND in the germline V gene (reference sequence). The V end lost 5 bases, the J end lost 3 bases, and 14 bases lay between the germline ends. Written as DNA, the CDR3 is TGTGCCAGTAGTGACCCCAGGGCCAACAATCAGCCCCAGCATTTT. The encoded protein is CASSDPRANNQPQHF.

The V gene is TRBV7-8, the J gene TRBJ2-7; TRBD2 matches 9 bases. Germline trimming cut 3 bases from V and 4 bases from J; bases unmatched to any gene: 7. Per germline, CDR1 SGHVS and CDR2 FQNEAQ. The CDR3 has 15 residues. The chain's CDR3 is CASSFQGGLAYEQYF. In DNA, the CDR3 is TGTGCCAGCAGCTTCCAAGGGGGACTAGCTTACGAGCAGTACTTC.